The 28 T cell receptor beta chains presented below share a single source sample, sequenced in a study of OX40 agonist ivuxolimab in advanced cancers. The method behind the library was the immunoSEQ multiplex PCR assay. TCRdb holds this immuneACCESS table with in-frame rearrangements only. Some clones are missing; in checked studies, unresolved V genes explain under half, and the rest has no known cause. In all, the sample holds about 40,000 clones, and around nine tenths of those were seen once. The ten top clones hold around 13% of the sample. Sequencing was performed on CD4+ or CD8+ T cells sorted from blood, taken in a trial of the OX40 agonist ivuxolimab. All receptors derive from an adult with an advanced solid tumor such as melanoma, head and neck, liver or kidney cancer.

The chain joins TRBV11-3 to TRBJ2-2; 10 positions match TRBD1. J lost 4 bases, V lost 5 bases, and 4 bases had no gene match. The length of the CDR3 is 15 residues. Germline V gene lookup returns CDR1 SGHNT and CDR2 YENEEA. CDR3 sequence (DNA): TGTGCCAGCAGCCCGGGACAGGGGTTCACCGGGGAGCTGTTTTTT. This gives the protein CASSPGQGFTGELFF.

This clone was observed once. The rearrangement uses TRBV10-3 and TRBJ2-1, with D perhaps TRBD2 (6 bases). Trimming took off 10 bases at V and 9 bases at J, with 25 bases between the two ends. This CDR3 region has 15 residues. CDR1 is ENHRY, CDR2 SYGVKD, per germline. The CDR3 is CATGGDSVPVGEQFF. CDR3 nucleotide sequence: TGTGCCACCGGGGGAGACTCGGTGCCGGTCGGTGAGCAGTTCTTC.

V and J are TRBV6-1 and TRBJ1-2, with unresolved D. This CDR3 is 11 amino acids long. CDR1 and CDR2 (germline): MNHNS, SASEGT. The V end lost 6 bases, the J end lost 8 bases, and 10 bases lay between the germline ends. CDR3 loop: CASRRNGGYTF. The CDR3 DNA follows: TGTGCCAGCAGGAGAAACGGCGGCTACACCTTC.

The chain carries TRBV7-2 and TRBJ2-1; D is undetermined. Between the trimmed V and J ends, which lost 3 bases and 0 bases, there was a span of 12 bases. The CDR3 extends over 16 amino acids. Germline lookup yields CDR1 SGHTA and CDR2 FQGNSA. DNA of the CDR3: TGTGCCAGCAGCTTTGCAGCGCCGATCTCCTACAATGAGCAGTTCTTC. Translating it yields CASSFAAPISYNEQFF.

CDR3 sequence (DNA): TGTGCCAGCAGCGTAGAACAGGTGGAAATTTACGAGCAGTACTTC. It translates to CASSVEQVEIYEQYF. The chain recombines TRBV9 with TRBJ2-7, with D tentatively TRBD1 (5 bases). This CDR3 has 15 residues. Germline V gene lookup returns CDR1 SGDLS and CDR2 YYNGEE. V was pared by 0 bases and J by 4 bases, with 14 bases between. Full variable domain (rest looked up from reference TRBV9 and TRBJ2-7): DSGVTQTPKHLITATGQRVTLRCSPRSGDLSVYWYQQSLDQGLQFLIQYYNGEERAKGNILERFSAQQFPDLHSELNLSSLELGDSALYFCASSVEQVEIYEQYFGPGTRLTVT.

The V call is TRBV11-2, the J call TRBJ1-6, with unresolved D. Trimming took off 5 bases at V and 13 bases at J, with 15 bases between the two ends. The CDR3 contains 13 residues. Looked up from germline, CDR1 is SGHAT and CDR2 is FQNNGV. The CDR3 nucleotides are TGTGCCAGCAGCCCTTGGACTGATCCCCCCCTCCACTTT. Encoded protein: CASSPWTDPPLHF.

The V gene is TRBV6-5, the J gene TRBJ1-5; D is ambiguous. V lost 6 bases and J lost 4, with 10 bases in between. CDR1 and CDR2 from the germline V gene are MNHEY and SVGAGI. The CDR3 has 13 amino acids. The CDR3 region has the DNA TGTGCCAGCAGCAATTCCGGGAATCAGCCCCAGCATTTT. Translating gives CASSNSGNQPQHF.

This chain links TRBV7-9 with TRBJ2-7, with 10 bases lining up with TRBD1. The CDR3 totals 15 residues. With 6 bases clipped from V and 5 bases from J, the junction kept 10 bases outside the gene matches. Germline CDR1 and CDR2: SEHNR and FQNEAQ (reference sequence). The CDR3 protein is CASRPPHGTGDEQYF. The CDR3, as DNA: TGTGCCAGCAGGCCACCCCACGGGACAGGGGACGAGCAGTACTTC.

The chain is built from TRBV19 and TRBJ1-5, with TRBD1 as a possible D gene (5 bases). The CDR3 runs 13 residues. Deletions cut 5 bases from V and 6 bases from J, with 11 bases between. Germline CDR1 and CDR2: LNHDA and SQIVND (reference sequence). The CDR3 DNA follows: TGTGCCAGTAGTCCCCGTGGGGGTCAGCCCCAGCATTTT. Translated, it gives CASSPRGGQPQHF.

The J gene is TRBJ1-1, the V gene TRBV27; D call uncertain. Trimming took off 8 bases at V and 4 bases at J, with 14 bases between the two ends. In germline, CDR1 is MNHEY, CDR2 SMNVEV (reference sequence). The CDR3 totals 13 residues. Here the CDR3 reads CASALVGVTEAFF. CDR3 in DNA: TGTGCCAGCGCCCTGGTGGGAGTCACTGAAGCTTTCTTT.

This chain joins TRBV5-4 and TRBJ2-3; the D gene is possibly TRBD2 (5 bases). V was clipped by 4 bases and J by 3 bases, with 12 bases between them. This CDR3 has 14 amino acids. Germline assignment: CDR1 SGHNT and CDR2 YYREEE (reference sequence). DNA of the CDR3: TGTGCCAGCAGCCAACCAGCGGCGACAGATACGCAGTATTTT. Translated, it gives CASSQPAATDTQYF.

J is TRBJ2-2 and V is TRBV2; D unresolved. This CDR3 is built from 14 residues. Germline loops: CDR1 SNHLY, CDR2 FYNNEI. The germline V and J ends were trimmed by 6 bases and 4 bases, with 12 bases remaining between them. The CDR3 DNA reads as TGTGCCAGCAGCGAACCCCGGACCACCGGGGAGCTGTTTTTT. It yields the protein CASSEPRTTGELFF.

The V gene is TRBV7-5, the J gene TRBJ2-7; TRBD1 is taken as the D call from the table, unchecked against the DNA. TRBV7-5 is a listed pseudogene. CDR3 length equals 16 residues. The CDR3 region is CARSLVPGEREYEQYF. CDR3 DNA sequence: TGTGCCAGAAGCTTAGTTCCAGGGGAAAGGGAATACGAGCAGTACTTC.

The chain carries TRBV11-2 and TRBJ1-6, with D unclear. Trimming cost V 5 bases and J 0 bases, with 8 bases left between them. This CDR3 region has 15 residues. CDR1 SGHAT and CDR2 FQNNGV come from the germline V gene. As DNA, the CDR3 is TGTGCCAGCAGCCGGGCACCCTCCTATAATTCACCCCTCCACTTT. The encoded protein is CASSRAPSYNSPLHF.

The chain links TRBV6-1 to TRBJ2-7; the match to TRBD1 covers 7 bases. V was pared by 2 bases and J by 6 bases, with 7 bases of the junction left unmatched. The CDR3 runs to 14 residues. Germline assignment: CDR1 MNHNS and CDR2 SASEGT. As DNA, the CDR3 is TGTGCCAGCAGTGAATGGGCGACAGGGACCGAGCAGTACTTC. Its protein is CASSEWATGTEQYF.

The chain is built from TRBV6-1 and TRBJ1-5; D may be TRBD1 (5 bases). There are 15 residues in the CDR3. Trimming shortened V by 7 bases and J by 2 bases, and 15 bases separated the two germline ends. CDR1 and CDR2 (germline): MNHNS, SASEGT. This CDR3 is CASTLMGGGNQPQHF. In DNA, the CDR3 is TGTGCCAGCACCTTAATGGGGGGAGGCAATCAGCCCCAGCATTTT.

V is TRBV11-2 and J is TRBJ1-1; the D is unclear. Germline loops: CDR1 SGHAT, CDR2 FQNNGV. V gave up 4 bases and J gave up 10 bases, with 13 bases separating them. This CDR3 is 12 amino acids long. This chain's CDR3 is CASSSTETGAFF. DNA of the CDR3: TGTGCCAGCAGCTCTACCGAGACCGGAGCTTTCTTT.

DNA for the CDR3: TGCGCCAGCAGCCGCGTACAGGGCCCCACTGAAGCTTTCTTT. Its protein product is CASSRVQGPTEAFF. The chain is built from TRBV5-1 and TRBJ1-1, with D possibly TRBD1 on 6 matching bases. The CDR3 extends over 14 amino acids. The germline V and J ends were trimmed by 4 bases and 4 bases, with 14 bases remaining between them. Germline CDR1 and CDR2: SGHRS and YFSETQ.

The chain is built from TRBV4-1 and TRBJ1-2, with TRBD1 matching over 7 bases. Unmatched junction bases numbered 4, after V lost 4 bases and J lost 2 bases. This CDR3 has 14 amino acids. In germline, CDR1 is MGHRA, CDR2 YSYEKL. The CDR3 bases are TGCGCCAGCAGCCTACCGGACAGGAACTATGGCTACACCTTC. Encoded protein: CASSLPDRNYGYTF.

In DNA, the CDR3 is TGTGCCAGCAGCCGCGGAGGGGCCGGTGGAAACACCATATATTTT. It encodes CASSRGGAGGNTIYF. The chain has TRBV21-1 and TRBJ1-3. TRBV21-1 is recorded as a pseudogene. CDR3 length: 15 residues.

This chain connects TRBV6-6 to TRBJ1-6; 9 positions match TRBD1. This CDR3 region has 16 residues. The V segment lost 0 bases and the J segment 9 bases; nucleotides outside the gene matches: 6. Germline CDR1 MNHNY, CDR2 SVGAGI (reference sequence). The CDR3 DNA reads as TGTGCCAGCAGTTACTCGGGACAGGGCTTTGGTTCACCCCTCCACTTT. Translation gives CASSYSGQGFGSPLHF.

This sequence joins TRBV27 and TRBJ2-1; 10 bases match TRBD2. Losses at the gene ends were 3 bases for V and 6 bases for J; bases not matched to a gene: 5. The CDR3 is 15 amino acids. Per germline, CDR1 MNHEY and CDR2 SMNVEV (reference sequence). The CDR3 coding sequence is TGTGCCAGCAGTTTCGGAGCGGGAGGGCCCAATGAGCAGTTCTTC. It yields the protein CASSFGAGGPNEQFF.

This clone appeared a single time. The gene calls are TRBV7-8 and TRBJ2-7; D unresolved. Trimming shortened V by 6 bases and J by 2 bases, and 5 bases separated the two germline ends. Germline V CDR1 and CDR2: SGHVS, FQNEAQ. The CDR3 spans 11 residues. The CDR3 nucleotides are TGTGCCAGCAGTTATACCTACGAGCAGTACTTC. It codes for CASSYTYEQYF.

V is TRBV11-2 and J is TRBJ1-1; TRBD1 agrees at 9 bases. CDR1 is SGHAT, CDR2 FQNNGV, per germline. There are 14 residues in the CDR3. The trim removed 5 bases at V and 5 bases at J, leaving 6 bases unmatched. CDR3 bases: TGTGCCAGCAGCATACGGGACAGGGATACTGAAGCTTTCTTT. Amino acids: CASSIRDRDTEAFF.

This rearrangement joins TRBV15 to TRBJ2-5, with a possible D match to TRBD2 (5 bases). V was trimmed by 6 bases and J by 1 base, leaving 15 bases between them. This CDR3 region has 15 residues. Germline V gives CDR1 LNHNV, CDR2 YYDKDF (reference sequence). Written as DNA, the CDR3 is TGTGCCACCAGACGGTTGGACCTAGCCCAAGAGACCCAGTACTTC. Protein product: CATRRLDLAQETQYF.

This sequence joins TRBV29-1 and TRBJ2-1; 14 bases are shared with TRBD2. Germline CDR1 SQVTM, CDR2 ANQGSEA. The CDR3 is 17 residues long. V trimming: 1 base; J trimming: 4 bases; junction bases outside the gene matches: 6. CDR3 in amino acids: CSVEGLAGGRLYNEQFF. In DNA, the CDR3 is TGCAGCGTTGAAGGACTAGCGGGGGGGCGGTTATACAATGAGCAGTTCTTC.

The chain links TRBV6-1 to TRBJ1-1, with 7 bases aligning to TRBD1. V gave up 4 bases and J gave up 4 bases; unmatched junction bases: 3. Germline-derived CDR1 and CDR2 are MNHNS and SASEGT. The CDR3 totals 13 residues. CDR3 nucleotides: TGTGCCAGCAGTGTCCAGGGGGGCACTGAAGCTTTCTTT. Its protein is CASSVQGGTEAFF.

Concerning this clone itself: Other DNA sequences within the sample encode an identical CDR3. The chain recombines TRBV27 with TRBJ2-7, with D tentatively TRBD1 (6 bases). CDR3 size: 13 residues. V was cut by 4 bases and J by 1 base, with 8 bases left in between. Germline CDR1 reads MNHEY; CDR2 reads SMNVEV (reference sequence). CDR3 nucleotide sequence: TGTGCCAGCAGTTACGGACAGTCCTACGAGCAGTACTTC. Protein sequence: CASSYGQSYEQYF.